This is a list of T cell receptor beta chains from one sample in a study of shared clonotypes between healthy human individuals. TCRdb's table, derived via immunoSEQ multiplex PCR, lists solely in-frame clones and lacks some. The sample yields some 2 million clones, about 95% seen once. Sample: naive CD8+ T cells sorted from blood. All receptors derive from a young man in good health. The CDR3 runs from the conserved cysteine through the conserved F or W. Each record gives: D gene, V gene, J gene, clone size, CDR3 DNA, CDR3 protein. A D gene is named only where the DNA matches it firmly. Expanded clones are given a class, and other clones once, few, many or no size at all.

d_gene: -; v_gene: TRBV6-5; j_gene: TRBJ1-1; abundance: -; CDR3nt: TGTGCCAGCAGTTACGGGCACTCGAACACTGAAGCTTTCTTT; CDR3aa: CASSYGHSNTEAFF
d_gene: TRBD1; v_gene: TRBV5-1; j_gene: TRBJ1-1; abundance: -; CDR3nt: TGCGCCAGCAGAATCCAGGGGGACTCTGAAGCTTTCTTT; CDR3aa: CASRIQGDSEAFF
d_gene: -; v_gene: TRBV5-4; j_gene: TRBJ2-7; abundance: -; CDR3nt: TGTGCCAGCAGCTCCGGGACCCTCTACGAGCAGTACTTC; CDR3aa: CASSSGTLYEQYF
d_gene: -; v_gene: TRBV30; j_gene: TRBJ1-1; abundance: -; CDR3nt: TGTGCCTGGACGCTTCTGCACACTGAAGCTTTCTTT; CDR3aa: CAWTLLHTEAFF
d_gene: -; v_gene: TRBV28; j_gene: TRBJ2-7; abundance: -; CDR3nt: TGTGCCAGCAGTTTCCGCGGATCCTACGAGCAGTACTTC; CDR3aa: CASSFRGSYEQYF
d_gene: TRBD2; v_gene: TRBV11-1; j_gene: TRBJ2-5; abundance: -; CDR3nt: TGTGCCAGCAGCTTAGATAGCGGGGGGGAGACCCAGTACTTC; CDR3aa: CASSLDSGGETQYF
d_gene: TRBD1; v_gene: TRBV9; j_gene: TRBJ2-1; abundance: -; CDR3nt: TGTGCCAGCAGCGTAGACCAGGGGGCCAATGAGCAGTTCTTC; CDR3aa: CASSVDQGANEQFF
d_gene: -; v_gene: TRBV19; j_gene: TRBJ2-1; abundance: -; CDR3nt: TGTGCCAGTACCCCTAGCGCGAGCTCCTACAATGAGCAGTTCTTC; CDR3aa: CASTPSASSYNEQFF
d_gene: -; v_gene: TRBV2; j_gene: TRBJ2-1; abundance: -; CDR3nt: TGTGCCAGCAGCCCGTCCTATGAGCAGTTCTTC; CDR3aa: CASSPSYEQFF
d_gene: -; v_gene: TRBV29-1; j_gene: TRBJ2-6; abundance: -; CDR3nt: TGCAGCGTTGACGGGTATGGGGCCAACGTCCTGACTTTC; CDR3aa: CSVDGYGANVLTF
d_gene: -; v_gene: TRBV19; j_gene: TRBJ1-1; abundance: -; CDR3nt: TGTGCCAGTAGTATAGGACAAAACACTGAAGCTTTCTTT; CDR3aa: CASSIGQNTEAFF
d_gene: -; v_gene: TRBV7-9; j_gene: TRBJ2-1; abundance: -; CDR3nt: TGTGCCAGCAGCTTAATAGTGAGCTCCTACAATGAGCAGTTCTTC; CDR3aa: CASSLIVSSYNEQFF
d_gene: -; v_gene: TRBV14; j_gene: TRBJ1-3; abundance: once; CDR3nt: TGTGCCAGCAGCCCCACGGGCCGAGCAGGGAAGCTTGGAAACACCATATATTTT; CDR3aa: CASSPTGRAGKLGNTIYF
d_gene: -; v_gene: TRBV5-6; j_gene: TRBJ1-1; abundance: -; CDR3nt: TGTGCCAGCAGCTTGTTAGGCAGTACCACTGAAGCTTTCTTT; CDR3aa: CASSLLGSTTEAFF
d_gene: -; v_gene: TRBV6-5; j_gene: TRBJ1-2; abundance: -; CDR3nt: TGTGCCACCCTTGGGGTGTTCGATGGCTACACCTTC; CDR3aa: CATLGVFDGYTF
d_gene: -; v_gene: TRBV7-6; j_gene: TRBJ2-3; abundance: once; CDR3nt: TGTGCCAGCAGCTTAAAACCCATTGGCTCCGGATCGGATACGCAGTATTTT; CDR3aa: CASSLKPIGSGSDTQYF
d_gene: -; v_gene: TRBV15; j_gene: TRBJ1-4; abundance: -; CDR3nt: TGTGCCACCAGCAGAGATCTAGGGATTACAACTAATGAAAAACTGTTTTTT; CDR3aa: CATSRDLGITTNEKLFF
d_gene: TRBD1; v_gene: TRBV4-1; j_gene: TRBJ2-7; abundance: -; CDR3nt: TGCGCCAGCAGCCAAGAGGTCGAGACAGGGTATCACGAGCAGTACTTC; CDR3aa: CASSQEVETGYHEQYF
d_gene: -; v_gene: TRBV10-3; j_gene: TRBJ2-1; abundance: -; CDR3nt: TGTGCCATCAGTGACCCTAGTGCCTACAATGAGCAGTTCTTC; CDR3aa: CAISDPSAYNEQFF
d_gene: TRBD1; v_gene: TRBV19; j_gene: TRBJ1-3; abundance: -; CDR3nt: TGTGCCAGTAGTATTTGGACAGGGGAGGACACCATATATTTT; CDR3aa: CASSIWTGEDTIYF
d_gene: -; v_gene: TRBV6-1; j_gene: TRBJ2-5; abundance: -; CDR3nt: TGTGCCAGCAGTGAAGGGGACTCAAGGGGCGTAGTTGAGACCCAGTACTTC; CDR3aa: CASSEGDSRGVVETQYF
d_gene: -; v_gene: TRBV15; j_gene: TRBJ2-7; abundance: -; CDR3nt: TGTGCCACCAGCAGAGATCCCGGGATCCCATGGGGCGAGCAGTACTTC; CDR3aa: CATSRDPGIPWGEQYF
d_gene: -; v_gene: TRBV13; j_gene: TRBJ1-2; abundance: once; CDR3nt: TGTGCCAGCAGCTTAGGGGGAGGGGTCTATGGCTACACCTTC; CDR3aa: CASSLGGGVYGYTF
d_gene: -; v_gene: TRBV12-5; j_gene: TRBJ2-1; abundance: -; CDR3nt: TGTGCTAGTGGTTTGGGGATAGCGGTCCACAATGAGCAGTTCTTC; CDR3aa: CASGLGIAVHNEQFF
d_gene: -; v_gene: TRBV28; j_gene: TRBJ2-7; abundance: -; CDR3nt: TGTGCCAGCAGTTTATCTCCTGAGAGCTCCTACGAGCAGTACTTC; CDR3aa: CASSLSPESSYEQYF
d_gene: -; v_gene: TRBV19; j_gene: TRBJ2-5; abundance: few; CDR3nt: TGTGCCAGTAGTATAGACGGGGAGGAGACCCAGTACTTC; CDR3aa: CASSIDGEETQYF
d_gene: -; v_gene: TRBV4-1; j_gene: TRBJ1-6; abundance: -; CDR3nt: TGCGCCAGCAGCGGACGACAAGGCCCGAGTTCACCCCTCCACTTT; CDR3aa: CASSGRQGPSSPLHF
d_gene: -; v_gene: TRBV28; j_gene: TRBJ1-1; abundance: -; CDR3nt: TGTGCCAGCAGTTTCCTCCCACGGAGGGGGTCGACTGAAGCTTTCTTT; CDR3aa: CASSFLPRRGSTEAFF
d_gene: TRBD1; v_gene: TRBV5-8; j_gene: TRBJ2-5; abundance: -; CDR3nt: TGTGCCAGCAGCTTGTTCCCCCCCCGAGGGGGGCAGGGGGCCGGGGAGACCCAGTACTTC; CDR3aa: CASSLFPPRGGQGAGETQYF
d_gene: -; v_gene: TRBV7-2; j_gene: TRBJ2-7; abundance: -; CDR3nt: TGTGCCAGCAGCACACAAGGCGGCTCGTCCCACGAGCAGTACTTC; CDR3aa: CASSTQGGSSHEQYF
d_gene: TRBD1; v_gene: TRBV7-9; j_gene: TRBJ1-2; abundance: -; CDR3nt: TGTGCCAGCAGCGGGGGGACAGCTTATGGCTACACCTTC; CDR3aa: CASSGGTAYGYTF
d_gene: -; v_gene: TRBV5-4; j_gene: TRBJ1-2; abundance: -; CDR3nt: TGTGCCAGCAGCTCGGACGGGGAAACTCCGAGCTACACCTTC; CDR3aa: CASSSDGETPSYTF
d_gene: -; v_gene: TRBV6-5; j_gene: TRBJ1-4; abundance: -; CDR3nt: TGTGCCAGCAGCCCCTCCATTGGACAGAAAAAACTGTTTTTT; CDR3aa: CASSPSIGQKKLFF
d_gene: TRBD2; v_gene: TRBV5-6; j_gene: TRBJ2-7; abundance: once; CDR3nt: TGTGCCAGCAGCATTGGACTAGGTGAGCAGTACTTC; CDR3aa: CASSIGLGEQYF
d_gene: -; v_gene: TRBV28; j_gene: TRBJ2-7; abundance: -; CDR3nt: TGTGCCAGCAGGCTTGTCCAGGCGGCTCTACACGAGCAGTACTTC; CDR3aa: CASRLVQAALHEQYF
d_gene: -; v_gene: TRBV1; j_gene: TRBJ2-7; abundance: -; CDR3nt: TGCACCAGCAGCCAGGCGGATAGGAAGATGCCCTACGAGCAGTACTTC; CDR3aa: CTSSQADRKMPYEQYF
d_gene: TRBD2; v_gene: TRBV7-2; j_gene: TRBJ2-7; abundance: -; CDR3nt: TGTGCCAGCAGCGCCTACGGGGGGGCCTACGAGCAGTACTTC; CDR3aa: CASSAYGGAYEQYF
d_gene: TRBD2; v_gene: TRBV20-1; j_gene: TRBJ2-4; abundance: -; CDR3nt: TGCAGTACTGTCGGGGGGAACATTCAGTACTTC; CDR3aa: CSTVGGNIQYF
d_gene: TRBD2; v_gene: TRBV9; j_gene: TRBJ2-3; abundance: -; CDR3nt: TGTGCCAGCAGCCCGGGACTAGCGGGGCGATCTAGCACAGATACGCAGTATTTT; CDR3aa: CASSPGLAGRSSTDTQYF
d_gene: -; v_gene: TRBV4-1; j_gene: TRBJ2-7; abundance: -; CDR3nt: TGCGCCAGCAGCCCCCGAGATTATACCTACGAGCAGTACTTC; CDR3aa: CASSPRDYTYEQYF